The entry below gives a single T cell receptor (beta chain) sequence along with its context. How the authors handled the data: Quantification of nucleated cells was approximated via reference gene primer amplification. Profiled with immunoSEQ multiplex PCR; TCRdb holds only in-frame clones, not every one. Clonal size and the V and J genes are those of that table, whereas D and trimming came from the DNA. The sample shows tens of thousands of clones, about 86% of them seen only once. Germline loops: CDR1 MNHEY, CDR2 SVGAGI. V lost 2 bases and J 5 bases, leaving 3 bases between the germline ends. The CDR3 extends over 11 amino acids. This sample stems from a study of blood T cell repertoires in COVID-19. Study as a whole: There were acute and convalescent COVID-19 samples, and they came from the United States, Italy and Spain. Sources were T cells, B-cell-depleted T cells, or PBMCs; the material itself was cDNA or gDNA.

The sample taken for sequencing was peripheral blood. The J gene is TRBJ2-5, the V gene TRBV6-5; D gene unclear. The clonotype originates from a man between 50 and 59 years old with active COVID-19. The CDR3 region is CASSYAETQYF. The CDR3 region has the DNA TGTGCCAGCAGTTACGCGGAGACCCAGTACTTC.